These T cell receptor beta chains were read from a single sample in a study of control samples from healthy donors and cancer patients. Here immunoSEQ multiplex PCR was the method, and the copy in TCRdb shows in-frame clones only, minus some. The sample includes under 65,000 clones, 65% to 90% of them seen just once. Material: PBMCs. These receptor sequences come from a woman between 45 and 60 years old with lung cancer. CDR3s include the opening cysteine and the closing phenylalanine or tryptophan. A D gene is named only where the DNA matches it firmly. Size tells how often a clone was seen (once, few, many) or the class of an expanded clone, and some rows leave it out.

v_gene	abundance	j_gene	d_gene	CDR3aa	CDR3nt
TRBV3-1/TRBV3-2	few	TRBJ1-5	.	CASSQGGNQPQHF	TGTGCCAGCAGCCAAGGGGGGAATCAGCCCCAGCATTTT
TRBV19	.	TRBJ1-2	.	CASSHGGGDGGYTF	TGTGCCAGTAGCCACGGAGGAGGGGATGGTGGCTACACCTTC
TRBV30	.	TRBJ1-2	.	CAWMGSNYGYTF	TGTGCCTGGATGGGTTCCAACTATGGCTACACCTTC
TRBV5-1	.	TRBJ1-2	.	CASRSRSDGYGYTF	TGCGCCAGCCGATCCCGGTCGGACGGCTATGGCTACACCTTC
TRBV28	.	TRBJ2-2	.	CAILSLTPYTGELFF	TGTGCCATCCTATCCCTTACACCTTACACCGGGGAGCTGTTTTTT
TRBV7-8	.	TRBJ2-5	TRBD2	CASSSELAGAGETQYF	TGTGCCAGCAGCTCAGAACTAGCGGGGGCGGGAGAGACCCAGTACTTC
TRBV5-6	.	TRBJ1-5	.	CASSLRQGKQPQHF	TGTGCCAGCAGCTTGAGGCAGGGCAAACAGCCCCAGCATTTT
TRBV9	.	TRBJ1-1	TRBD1	CASTRLGQGSNTEAFF	TGTGCCAGCACCCGTTTGGGACAGGGATCGAACACTGAAGCTTTCTTT
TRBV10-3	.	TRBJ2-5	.	CAISESLAGKETQYF	TGTGCCATCAGTGAGTCCTTAGCCGGGAAAGAGACCCAGTACTTC
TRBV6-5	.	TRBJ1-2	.	CATLSGALYGYTF	TGTGCCACTCTTTCGGGTGCACTCTATGGCTACACCTTC
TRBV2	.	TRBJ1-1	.	CASVTFTEAFF	TGTGCCAGTGTGACCTTCACTGAAGCTTTCTTT
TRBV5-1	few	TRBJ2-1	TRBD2	CASSLPGLRQFF	TGCGCCAGCAGCTTGCCGGGACTACGGCAGTTCTTC
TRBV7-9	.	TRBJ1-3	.	CASSLDNSGNTIYF	TGTGCCAGCAGCTTAGATAACTCTGGAAACACCATATATTTT
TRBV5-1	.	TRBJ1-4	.	CASSFTDSNEKLFF	TGCGCCAGCAGCTTCACGGACAGTAATGAAAAACTGTTTTTT
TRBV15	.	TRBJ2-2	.	CATSSRRDTGELFF	TGTGCCACCAGCAGTCGACGGGACACCGGGGAGCTGTTTTTT
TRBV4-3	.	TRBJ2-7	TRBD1	CASSQDATGGYYEQYF	TGCGCCAGCAGCCAAGACGCGACAGGGGGCTACTACGAGCAGTACTTC
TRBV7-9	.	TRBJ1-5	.	CASSRYSNQPQHF	TGTGCCAGCAGCCGTTATAGCAATCAGCCCCAGCATTTT
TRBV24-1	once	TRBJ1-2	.	CATSRDYGYTF	TGTGCCACCAGTCGGGACTATGGCTACACCTTC
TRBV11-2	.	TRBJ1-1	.	CASSLGGQRNTEAFF	TGTGCCAGCAGCTTAGGCGGGCAGAGGAACACTGAAGCTTTCTTT
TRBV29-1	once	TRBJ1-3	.	CSVVDLEAGNTIYF	TGCAGCGTTGTAGATCTAGAGGCTGGAAACACCATATATTTT
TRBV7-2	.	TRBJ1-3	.	CASSSVGSQGNTIYF	TGTGCCAGCAGCTCCGTCGGGTCGCAAGGAAACACCATATATTTT
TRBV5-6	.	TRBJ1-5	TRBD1	CASSQDRDGQPQHF	TGTGCCAGCAGCCAGGACAGGGATGGCCAGCCCCAGCATTTT
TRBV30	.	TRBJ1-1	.	CAARTGRQNTEAFF	TGTGCCGCCAGAACGGGACGGCAGAACACTGAAGCTTTCTTT
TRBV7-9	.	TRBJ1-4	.	CASSLVGQFNEKLFF	TGTGCCAGCAGCTTAGTTGGTCAGTTTAATGAAAAACTGTTTTTT
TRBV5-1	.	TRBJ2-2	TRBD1	CASSSNRGNTGELFF	TGCGCCAGCAGCTCCAACAGGGGCAACACCGGGGAGCTGTTTTTT
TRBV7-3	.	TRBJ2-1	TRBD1	CASSPWTGNEQFF	TGTGCCAGCAGCCCTTGGACAGGGAATGAGCAGTTCTTC
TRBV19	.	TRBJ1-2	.	CASSIEGKRGTGGYTF	TGTGCCAGTAGTATAGAAGGCAAAAGGGGCACGGGTGGCTACACCTTC
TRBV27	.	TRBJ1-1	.	CASSLAPGLGAFF	TGTGCCAGCAGCTTAGCCCCCGGACTCGGAGCTTTCTTT
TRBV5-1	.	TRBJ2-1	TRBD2	CASSFTSGGVWNEQFF	TGCGCCAGCAGCTTTACTAGCGGGGGGGTGTGGAATGAGCAGTTCTTC
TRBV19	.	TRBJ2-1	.	CASSWDGGFFNEQFF	TGTGCCAGTAGCTGGGACGGGGGTTTTTTCAATGAGCAGTTCTTC
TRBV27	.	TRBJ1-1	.	CASSAYWGDDTEAFF	TGTGCCAGCAGTGCCTATTGGGGGGACGACACTGAAGCTTTCTTT
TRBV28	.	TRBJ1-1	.	CASSSPGGGRTEAFF	TGTGCCAGCAGTTCCCCGGGGGGAGGGAGGACTGAAGCTTTCTTT
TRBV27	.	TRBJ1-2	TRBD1	CASSSDREANYGYTF	TGTGCCAGCAGTTCCGACAGGGAAGCTAACTATGGCTACACCTTC
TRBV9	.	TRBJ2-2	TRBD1	CASRGTAANTGELFF	TGTGCCAGCAGGGGGACAGCTGCGAACACCGGGGAGCTGTTTTTT
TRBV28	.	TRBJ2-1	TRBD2	CASSFSAGRGFF	TGTGCCAGCAGTTTCTCGGCGGGGAGGGGGTTCTTC